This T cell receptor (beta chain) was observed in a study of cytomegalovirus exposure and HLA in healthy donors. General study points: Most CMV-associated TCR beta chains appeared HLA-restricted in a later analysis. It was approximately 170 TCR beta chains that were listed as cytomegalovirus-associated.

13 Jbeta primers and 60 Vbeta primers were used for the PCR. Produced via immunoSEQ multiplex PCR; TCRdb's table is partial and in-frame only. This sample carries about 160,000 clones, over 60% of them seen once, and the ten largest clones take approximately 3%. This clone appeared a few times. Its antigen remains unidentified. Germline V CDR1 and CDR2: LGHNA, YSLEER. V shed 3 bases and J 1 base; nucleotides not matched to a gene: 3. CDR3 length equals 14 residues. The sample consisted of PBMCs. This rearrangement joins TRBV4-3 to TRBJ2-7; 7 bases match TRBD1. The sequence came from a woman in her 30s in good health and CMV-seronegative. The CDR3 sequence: CASSHRGKSYEQYF. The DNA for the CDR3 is TGCGCCAGCAGCCACAGGGGGAAGTCCTACGAGCAGTACTTC.